The source of this TCR beta chain is a study of OX40 agonist ivuxolimab in advanced cancers. Some clones are missing from TCRdb's copy, which holds only in-frame ones; the method was immunoSEQ multiplex PCR. The repertoire has under 20,000 clones, 83% of them found once; the top ten carry roughly an eighth. The germline CDR1 and CDR2 sequences are SGHAT and FQNNGV. Trimming removed 2 bases at V and 6 bases at J, with 4 bases between. CDR3 size: 11 residues. The V and J genes are TRBV11-2 and TRBJ2-5; D not resolved. The source of this sequence is an adult with an advanced solid tumor such as melanoma, head and neck, liver or kidney cancer. Source: CD4+ or CD8+ T cells sorted from blood, taken in a trial of the OX40 agonist ivuxolimab. The CDR3 nucleotides read TGTGCCAGCAGCTTATACCAGACCCAGTACTTC. Amino acids: CASSLYQTQYF.